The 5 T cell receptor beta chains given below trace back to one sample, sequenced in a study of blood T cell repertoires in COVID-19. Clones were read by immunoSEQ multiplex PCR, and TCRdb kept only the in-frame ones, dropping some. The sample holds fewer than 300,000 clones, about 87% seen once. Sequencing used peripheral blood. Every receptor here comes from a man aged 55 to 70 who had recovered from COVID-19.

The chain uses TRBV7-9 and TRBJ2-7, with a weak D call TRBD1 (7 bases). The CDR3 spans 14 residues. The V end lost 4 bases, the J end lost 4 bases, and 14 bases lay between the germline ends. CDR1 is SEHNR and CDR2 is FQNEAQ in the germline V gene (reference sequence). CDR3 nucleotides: TGTGCCAGCAGCTCCGCGGGACAGTTTTACGAGCAGTACTTC. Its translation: CASSSAGQFYEQYF. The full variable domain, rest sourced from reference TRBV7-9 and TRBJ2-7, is DTGVSQNPRHKITKRGQNVTFRCDPISEHNRLYWYRQTLGQGPEFLTYFQNEAQLEKSRLLSDRFSAERPKGSFSTLEIQRTEQGDSAMYLCASSSAGQFYEQYFGPGTRLTVT.

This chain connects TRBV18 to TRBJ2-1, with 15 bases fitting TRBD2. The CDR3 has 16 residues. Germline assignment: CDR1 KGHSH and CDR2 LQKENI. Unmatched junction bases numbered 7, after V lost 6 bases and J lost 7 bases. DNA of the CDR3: TGTGCCAGCTCCCCGGGACTAGCGGGGGGTGCAAATGAGCAGTTCTTC. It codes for CASSPGLAGGANEQFF.

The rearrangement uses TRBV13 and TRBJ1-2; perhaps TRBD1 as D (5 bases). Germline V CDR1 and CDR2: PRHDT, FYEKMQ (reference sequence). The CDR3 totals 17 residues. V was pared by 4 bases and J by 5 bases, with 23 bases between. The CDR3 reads CASSSAAGDHVKYGYTF. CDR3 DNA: TGTGCCAGCAGCTCGGCGGCGGGGGACCACGTGAAGTATGGCTACACCTTC.

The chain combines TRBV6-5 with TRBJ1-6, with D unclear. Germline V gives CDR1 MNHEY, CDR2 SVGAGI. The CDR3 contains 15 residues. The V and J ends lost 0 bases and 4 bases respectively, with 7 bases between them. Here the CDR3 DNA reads TGTGCCAGCAGTTACTCGGGCAGATATAATTCACCCCTCCACTTT. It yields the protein CASSYSGRYNSPLHF.

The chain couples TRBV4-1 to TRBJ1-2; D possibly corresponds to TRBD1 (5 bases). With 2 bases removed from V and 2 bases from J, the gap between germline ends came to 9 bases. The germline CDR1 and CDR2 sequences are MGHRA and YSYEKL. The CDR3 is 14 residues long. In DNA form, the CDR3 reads TGCGCCAGCAGCCAAACAGGACCAAACTATGGCTACACCTTC. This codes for CASSQTGPNYGYTF.